These 15 T cell receptor beta chains came from one sample sequenced in a study of Ad26.COV2.S vaccination and SARS-CoV-2 variants. Repertoires were generated with immunoSEQ multiplex PCR, while TCRdb's copy carries only in-frame clones and drops some. Here the sample spans some 390,000 clones, approximately 89% being singletons. Treatment indicated: some 20 received Ad26.COV2.S at low or high dose, single or two shots; a few received placebo; per-sample allocation not given. The study sampled participants on day 63 after the first vaccine or placebo injection. The starting material was peripheral blood, obtained in a trial of Ad26.COV2.S vaccine versus placebo. All receptors come from a person between 18 and 65 years old who received the Ad26.COV2.S COVID-19 vaccine or a placebo.

The CDR3 is CASRRGGLNEQFF. The DNA for the CDR3 is TGTGCCAGCAGGCGCGGGGGATTGAATGAGCAGTTCTTC. The chain joins TRBV6-5 to TRBJ2-1; 7 nucleotides agree with TRBD2. Germline-derived CDR1 and CDR2 are MNHEY and SVGAGI. The CDR3 contains 13 residues. Trimming took 6 bases from V and 7 from J; bases not matched to a gene: 6.

The chain carries TRBV4-1 and TRBJ2-7; 10 positions match TRBD2. Germline V CDR1 and CDR2: MGHRA, YSYEKL. This CDR3 is 15 amino acids long. J was trimmed by 4 bases and V by 3 bases; bases with no gene match: 6. The CDR3 is CASSHSQAGGYEQYF. The CDR3 nucleotides read TGCGCCAGCAGCCACTCCCAAGCGGGAGGGTACGAGCAGTACTTC.

V usage is TRBV19 and J usage is TRBJ2-3; D is undetermined. The CDR3 covers 14 residues. V was trimmed by 5 bases and J by 6 bases, leaving 15 bases between them. The germline V gene has CDR1 LNHDA and CDR2 SQIVND (reference sequence). The CDR3 here is CASSAAVYGDTQYF. The CDR3 nucleotides read TGTGCCAGTAGTGCCGCCGTATATGGGGATACGCAGTATTTT.

CDR3 nucleotide sequence: TGTGCCATCAGTGAACTAGCGGGAGGCGGCACAGATACGCAGTATTTT. Translation gives CAISELAGGGTDTQYF. The chain combines TRBV10-3 with TRBJ2-3; 12 nucleotides agree with TRBD2. Germline V lookup: CDR1 ENHRY, CDR2 SYGVKD. The V gene end was trimmed by 3 bases and the J gene end by 1 base; junction bases not matched to a gene: 2. The CDR3 consists of 16 residues.

The gene calls are TRBV19 and TRBJ2-3, with 8 bases fitting TRBD2. This CDR3 contains 16 residues. Per germline, CDR1 LNHDA and CDR2 SQIVND (reference sequence). J gave up 7 bases and V 6 bases, and 15 bases lay outside the gene matches. The DNA of the CDR3 is TGTGCCAGTAGCAGGGGTACGGCGGGAGGTTGGAATACGCAGTATTTT. This codes for CASSRGTAGGWNTQYF.

V is TRBV3-1 (or the pseudogene TRBV3-2) and J is TRBJ2-3; maybe TRBD2 (6 bases). The germline CDR1 and CDR2 sequences are LGHDT and YNNKEL (reference sequence). V was shortened by 4 bases and J by 4 bases, with 21 bases between the two germline ends. The CDR3 has 17 residues. CDR3 bases: TGTGCCAGCAGCCTTCGGACGCACGGGAGAGTCCCAGATACGCAGTATTTT. It specifies CASSLRTHGRVPDTQYF.

The V gene is TRBV5-6, the J gene TRBJ2-7; 10 bases fit TRBD2. The CDR3 consists of 15 residues. CDR1 is SGHDT and CDR2 is YYEEEE in the germline V gene. V lost 4 bases and J lost 5; bases outside the gene matches: 9. CDR3 nucleotides: TGTGCCAGCAGCCCACACAGCGGGAGGGCCAACGAGCAGTACTTC. Encoded protein: CASSPHSGRANEQYF.

This rearrangement joins TRBV6-5 to TRBJ1-5; D is perhaps TRBD1 (5 bases). This CDR3 is built from 13 residues. Trimming removed 6 bases at V and 5 bases at J, with 11 bases between. CDR1 and CDR2 from the germline V gene are MNHEY and SVGAGI. This CDR3 reads CASRETGDQPQHF. Here the CDR3 DNA reads TGTGCCAGCAGAGAGACGGGGGATCAGCCCCAGCATTTT.

The chain carries TRBV30 and TRBJ1-2; 11 bases match TRBD1. V trimming: 3 bases; J trimming: 7 bases; junction bases outside the gene matches: 10. The germline gives CDR1 GTSNPN, CDR2 SVGIG (reference sequence). This CDR3 contains 15 residues. The CDR3 DNA sequence: TGTGCCTGGAGGCCAACCGGGACAGGGGGGGGTGGCTACACCTTC. Amino acid sequence: CAWRPTGTGGGGYTF.

The gene calls are TRBV6-6 and TRBJ2-5, with TRBD1 matching over 7 bases. The CDR3 contains 15 residues. V shed 5 bases, J shed 1 base, and the junction held 7 bases outside the gene matches. Germline V gene sequence: CDR1 MNHNY, CDR2 SVGAGI (reference sequence). The CDR3 DNA reads TGTGCCAGCAGTAACAGGGGCCTGCCCCAAGAGACCCAGTACTTC. Translating it yields CASSNRGLPQETQYF.

This chain joins TRBV10-3 and TRBJ2-7; 11 positions agree with TRBD1. The CDR3 sequence is 17 residues long. J lost 3 bases, V lost 3 bases, and 10 bases had no gene match. Germline V lookup: CDR1 ENHRY, CDR2 SYGVKD. CDR3 sequence: CAISDPDRGLSRYEQYF. CDR3 nucleotide sequence: TGTGCCATCAGTGACCCGGACAGGGGGCTATCTCGCTACGAGCAGTACTTC.

The chain couples TRBV5-8 to TRBJ1-1, with 7 bases identical to TRBD1. The germline gives CDR1 SGHTS, CDR2 YDEGEE. CDR3 length equals 15 residues. V lost 0 bases to trimming and J lost 0 bases; unmatched junction nucleotides: 2. The DNA for the CDR3 is TGTGCCAGCAGCTTGGAGGGGGCGCTGAACACTGAAGCTTTCTTT. Protein product: CASSLEGALNTEAFF.

V gene TRBV18 combines with J gene TRBJ2-1, with D unclear. CDR1 KGHSH and CDR2 LQKENI come from the germline V gene. V dropped 3 bases and J dropped 5 bases, with 8 bases sitting between them. The CDR3 extends over 13 amino acids. This CDR3 reads CASSPTGDNEQFF. CDR3 DNA: TGTGCCAGCTCACCGACTGGGGACAATGAGCAGTTCTTC.

The chain recombines TRBV7-9 with TRBJ2-5; TRBD1 matches 9 bases. Germline-derived CDR1 and CDR2 are SEHNR and FQNEAQ (reference sequence). The CDR3 contains 14 residues. The J segment lost 0 bases and the V segment lost 6 bases, leaving 2 bases of the junction unmatched. CDR3 loop: CASRGQGDQETQYF. The CDR3 nucleotides read TGTGCCAGCAGGGGACAGGGCGACCAAGAGACCCAGTACTTC.

The chain recombines TRBV6-5 with TRBJ2-7; 9 bases match TRBD1. The junction had 3 bases not matched to a gene; V was cut back by 4 bases and J by 5 bases. Germline V gene sequence: CDR1 MNHEY, CDR2 SVGAGI. CDR3 length: 13 residues. CDR3 bases: TGTGCCAGCAGTTCCGGGACAGGGAACGAGCAGTACTTC. This encodes CASSSGTGNEQYF.